This T cell receptor (beta chain) originates from a study of T cell changes during pregnancy in multiple sclerosis. Produced via immunoSEQ multiplex PCR; TCRdb's table is partial and in-frame only. The repertoire holds tens of thousands of clones, with about 95% as singletons. CDR3 length: 15 amino acids. The V end lost 3 bases, the J end lost 5 bases, and 13 bases lay between the germline ends. Germline-derived CDR1 and CDR2 are MDHEN and SYDVKM. This TCR derives from a female donor with multiple sclerosis, enrolled in a pregnancy study. Here the sequenced sample was peripheral blood, taken in the second trimester of pregnancy. The V call is TRBV28, the J call TRBJ1-4; D might be TRBD1 (5 bases). The CDR3 DNA follows: TGTGCCAGCAGTTTTTTGGGACTCAACAATGAAAAACTGTTTTTT. This sequence encodes CASSFLGLNNEKLFF.